This TCR beta chain was captured in a study of T cell clonotyping in hematopoietic cell transplantation. On the study more broadly: Recipients' pretransplant samples followed cytoreduction. Points from the study as a whole: Few recipient clonotypes overlapped donors; over 95% were de novo at given depth. No sorting was done, leaving CD4 and CD8 contributions mixed.

The CDR3 totals 14 residues. V lost 0 bases and J 6 bases, leaving 8 bases between the germline ends. CDR1 is MNHEY, CDR2 SVGAGI, per germline. Time point in this sample: recipient sample about 28 days before transplant, after cytoreduction. Recipients were bled about 28 days pretransplant and at posttransplant days 30, 100, 180. Produced via immunoSEQ multiplex PCR; TCRdb's table is partial and in-frame only. The sample yields about 29,000 clones, 65% to 80% seen once. Notes on this clone: Its antigen is currently unknown.

The gene calls are TRBV6-5 and TRBJ1-4, with D possibly being TRBD1 (6 bases). The sequencing here drew on peripheral blood mononuclear cells, taken before stem cell transplant. The origin of this receptor is a woman aged 25 to 39 with chronic myeloid leukemia. Some clones in this sample may be carry-over from other donors' samples. DNA for the CDR3: TGTGCCAGCAGTTACTCAGGGGGGGATGAAAAACTGTTTTTT. Its translation is CASSYSGGDEKLFF.